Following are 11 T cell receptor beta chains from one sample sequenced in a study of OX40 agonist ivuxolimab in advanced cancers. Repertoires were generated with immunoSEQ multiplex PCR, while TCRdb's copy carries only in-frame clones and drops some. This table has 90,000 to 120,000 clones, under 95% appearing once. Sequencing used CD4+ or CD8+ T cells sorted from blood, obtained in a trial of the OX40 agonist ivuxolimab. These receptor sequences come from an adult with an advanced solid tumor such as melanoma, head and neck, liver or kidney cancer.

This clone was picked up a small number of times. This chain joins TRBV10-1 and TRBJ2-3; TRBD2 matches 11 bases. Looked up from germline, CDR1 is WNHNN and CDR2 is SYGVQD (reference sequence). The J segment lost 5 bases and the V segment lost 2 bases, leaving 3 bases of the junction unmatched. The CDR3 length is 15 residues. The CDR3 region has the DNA TGCGCCAGCAGTGAGCTAGCGGGAGGAAGAGATACGCAGTATTTT. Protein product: CASSELAGGRDTQYF.

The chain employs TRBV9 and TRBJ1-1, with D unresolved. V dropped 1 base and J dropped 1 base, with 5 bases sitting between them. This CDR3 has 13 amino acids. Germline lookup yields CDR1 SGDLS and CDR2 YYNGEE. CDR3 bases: TGTGCCAGCAGCGTAAACCCGAACACTGAAGCTTTCTTT. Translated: CASSVNPNTEAFF.

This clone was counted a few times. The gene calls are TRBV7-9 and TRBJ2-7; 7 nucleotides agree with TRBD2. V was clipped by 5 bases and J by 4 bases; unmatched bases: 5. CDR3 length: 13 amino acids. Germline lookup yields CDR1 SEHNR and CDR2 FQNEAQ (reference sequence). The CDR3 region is CASSATSWYEQYF. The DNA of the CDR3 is TGTGCCAGCAGCGCGACTAGCTGGTACGAGCAGTACTTC.

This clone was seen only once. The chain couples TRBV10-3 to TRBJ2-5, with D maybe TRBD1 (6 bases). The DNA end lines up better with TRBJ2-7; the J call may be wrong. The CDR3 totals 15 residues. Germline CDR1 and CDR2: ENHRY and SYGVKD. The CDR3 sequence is CAIRDFDRPPYEQYF. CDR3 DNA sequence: TGTGCCATCAGGGACTTTGACAGGCCCCCCTACGAGCAGTACTTC.

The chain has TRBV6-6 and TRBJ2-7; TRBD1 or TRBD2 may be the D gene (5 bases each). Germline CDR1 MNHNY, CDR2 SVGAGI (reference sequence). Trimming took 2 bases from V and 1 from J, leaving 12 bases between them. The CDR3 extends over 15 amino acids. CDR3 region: CASSYEGRVSYEQYF. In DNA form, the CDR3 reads TGTGCCAGCAGTTACGAGGGACGAGTGTCCTACGAGCAGTACTTC.

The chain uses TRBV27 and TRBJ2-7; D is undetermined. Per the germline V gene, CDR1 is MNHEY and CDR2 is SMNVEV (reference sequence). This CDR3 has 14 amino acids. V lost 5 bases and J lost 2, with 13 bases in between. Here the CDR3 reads CASSPITGTYEQYF. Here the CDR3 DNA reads TGTGCCAGCAGTCCCATTACGGGTACCTACGAGCAGTACTTC.

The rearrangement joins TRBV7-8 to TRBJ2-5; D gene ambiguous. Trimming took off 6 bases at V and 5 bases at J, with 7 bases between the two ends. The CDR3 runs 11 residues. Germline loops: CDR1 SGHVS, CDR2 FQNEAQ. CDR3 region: CASSSWETQYF. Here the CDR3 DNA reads TGTGCCAGCAGTTCTTGGGAGACCCAGTACTTC.

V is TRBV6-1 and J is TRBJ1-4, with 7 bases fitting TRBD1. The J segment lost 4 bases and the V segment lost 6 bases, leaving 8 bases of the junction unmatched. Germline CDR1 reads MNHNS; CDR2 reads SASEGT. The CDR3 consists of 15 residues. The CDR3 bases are TGTGCCAGCAGATTCCGGGACAGCCTTAATGAAAAACTGTTTTTT. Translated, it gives CASRFRDSLNEKLFF.

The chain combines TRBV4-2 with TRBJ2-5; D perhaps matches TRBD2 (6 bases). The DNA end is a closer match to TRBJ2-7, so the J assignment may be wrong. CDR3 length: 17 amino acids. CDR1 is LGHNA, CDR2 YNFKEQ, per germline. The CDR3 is CASSQDREAGEPNEQYF. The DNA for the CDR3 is TGTGCCAGCAGCCAAGATAGGGAAGCGGGTGAACCCAACGAGCAGTACTTC.

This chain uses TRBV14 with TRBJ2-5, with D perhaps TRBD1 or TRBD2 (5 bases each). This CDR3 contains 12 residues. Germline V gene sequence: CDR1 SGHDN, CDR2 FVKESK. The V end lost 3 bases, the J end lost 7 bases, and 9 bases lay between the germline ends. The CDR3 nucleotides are TGTGCCAGCAGCCACGTGAGGGGGACCCAGTACTTC. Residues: CASSHVRGTQYF.

The CDR3 spells CASSSSSQVRDSNQPQHF. In nucleotides, the CDR3 is TGTGCCAGCTCATCCTCTTCCCAGGTGCGAGATAGCAATCAGCCCCAGCATTTT. The chain has TRBV18 and TRBJ1-5; D unclear. This CDR3 spans 18 amino acids. V was trimmed by 5 bases and J by 0 bases, leaving 20 bases between them. The germline CDR1 and CDR2 sequences are KGHSH and LQKENI. The whole variable domain, filled in from reference TRBV18 and TRBJ1-5, reads NAGVMQNPRHLVRRRGQEARLRCSPMKGHSHVYWYRQLPEEGLKFMVYLQKENIIDESGMPKERFSAEFPKEGPSILRIQQVVRGDSAAYFCASSSSSQVRDSNQPQHFGDGTRLSIL.